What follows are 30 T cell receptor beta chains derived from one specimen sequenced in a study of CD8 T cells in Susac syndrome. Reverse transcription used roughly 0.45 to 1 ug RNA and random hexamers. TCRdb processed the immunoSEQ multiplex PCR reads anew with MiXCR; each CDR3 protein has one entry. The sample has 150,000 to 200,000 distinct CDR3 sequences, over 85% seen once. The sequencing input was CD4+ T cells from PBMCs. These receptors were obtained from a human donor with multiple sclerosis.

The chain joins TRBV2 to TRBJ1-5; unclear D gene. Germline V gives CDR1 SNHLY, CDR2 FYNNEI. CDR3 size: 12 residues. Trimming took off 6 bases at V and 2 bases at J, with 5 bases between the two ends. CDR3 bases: TGTGCCAGCAGGGTTGGCAATCAGCCCCAGCATTTT. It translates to CASRVGNQPQHF.

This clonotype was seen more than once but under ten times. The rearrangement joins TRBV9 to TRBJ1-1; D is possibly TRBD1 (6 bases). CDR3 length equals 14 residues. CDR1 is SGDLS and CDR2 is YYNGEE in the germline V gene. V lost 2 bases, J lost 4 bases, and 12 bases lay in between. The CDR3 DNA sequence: TGTGCCAGCAGCGTGGGCTCCAGGGGCACTGAAGCTTTCTTT. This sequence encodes CASSVGSRGTEAFF.

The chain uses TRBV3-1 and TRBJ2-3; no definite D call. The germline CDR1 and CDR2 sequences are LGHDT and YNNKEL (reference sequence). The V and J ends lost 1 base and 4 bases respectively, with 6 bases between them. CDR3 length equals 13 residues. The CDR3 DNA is TGTGCCAGCAGCCAAGGGATTGCAGATACGCAGTATTTT. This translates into CASSQGIADTQYF.

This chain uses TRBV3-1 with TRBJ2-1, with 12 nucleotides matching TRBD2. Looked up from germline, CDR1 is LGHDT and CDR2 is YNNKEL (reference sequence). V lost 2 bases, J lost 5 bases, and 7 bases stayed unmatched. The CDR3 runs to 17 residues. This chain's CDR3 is CASSQPPSGRADNEQFF. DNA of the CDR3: TGTGCCAGCAGCCAACCTCCTAGCGGGAGGGCCGACAATGAGCAGTTCTTC.

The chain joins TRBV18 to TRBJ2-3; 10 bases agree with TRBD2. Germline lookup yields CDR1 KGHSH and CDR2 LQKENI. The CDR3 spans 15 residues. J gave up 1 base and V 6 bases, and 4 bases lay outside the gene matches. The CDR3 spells CASSELAGRTDTQYF. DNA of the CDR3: TGTGCCAGCTCGGAACTAGCGGGGCGCACAGATACGCAGTATTTT.

The CDR3 sequence: CASSRPGDRSYEQYF. The DNA for the CDR3 is TGTGCCAGCAGTCGGCCCGGGGACCGCTCCTACGAGCAGTACTTC. V usage is TRBV28 and J usage is TRBJ2-7; D is perhaps TRBD1 or TRBD2 (5 bases each). The germline V and J ends were trimmed by 5 bases and 0 bases, with 14 bases remaining between them. This CDR3 spans 15 amino acids. Germline V gene sequence: CDR1 MDHEN, CDR2 SYDVKM.

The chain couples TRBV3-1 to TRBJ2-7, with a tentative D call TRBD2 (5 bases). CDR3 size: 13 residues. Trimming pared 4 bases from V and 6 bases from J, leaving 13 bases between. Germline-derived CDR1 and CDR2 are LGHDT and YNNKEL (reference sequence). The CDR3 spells CASSRDSASEQYF. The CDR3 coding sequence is TGTGCCAGCAGCCGCGATAGCGCAAGCGAGCAGTACTTC.

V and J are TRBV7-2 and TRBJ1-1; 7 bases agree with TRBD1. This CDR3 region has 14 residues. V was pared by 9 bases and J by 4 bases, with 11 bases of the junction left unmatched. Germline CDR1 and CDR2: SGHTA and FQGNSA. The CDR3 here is CASKQGDGATEAFF. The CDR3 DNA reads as TGTGCCAGTAAGCAGGGGGACGGGGCCACTGAAGCTTTCTTT.

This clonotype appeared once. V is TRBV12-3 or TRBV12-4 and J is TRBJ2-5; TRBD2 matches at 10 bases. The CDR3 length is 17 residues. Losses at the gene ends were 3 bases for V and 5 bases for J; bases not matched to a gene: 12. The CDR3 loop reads CASSFQLQREGRETQYF. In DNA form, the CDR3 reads TGTGCCAGCAGTTTCCAATTACAGCGGGAGGGCCGGGAGACCCAGTACTTC.

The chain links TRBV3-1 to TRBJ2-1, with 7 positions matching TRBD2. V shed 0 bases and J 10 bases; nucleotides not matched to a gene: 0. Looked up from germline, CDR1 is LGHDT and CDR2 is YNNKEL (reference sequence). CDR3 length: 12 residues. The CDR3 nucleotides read TGTGCCAGCAGCCAAGAGGGGGGGGAGCAGTTCTTC. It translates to CASSQEGGEQFF.

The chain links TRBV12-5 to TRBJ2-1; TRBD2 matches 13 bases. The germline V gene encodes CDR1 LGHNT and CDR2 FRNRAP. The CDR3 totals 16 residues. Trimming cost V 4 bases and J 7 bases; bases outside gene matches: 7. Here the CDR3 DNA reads TGTGCTAGTGGTTCGCGGACTAGCGGGAGTTCGAATGAGCAGTTCTTC. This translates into CASGSRTSGSSNEQFF.

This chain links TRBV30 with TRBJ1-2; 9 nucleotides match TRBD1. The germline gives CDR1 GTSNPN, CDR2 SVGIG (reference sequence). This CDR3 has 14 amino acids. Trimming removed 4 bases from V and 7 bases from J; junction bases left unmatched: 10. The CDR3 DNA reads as TGTGCCTGGAACCGACCGGGACAGGGTCGTGGCTACACCTTC. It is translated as CAWNRPGQGRGYTF.

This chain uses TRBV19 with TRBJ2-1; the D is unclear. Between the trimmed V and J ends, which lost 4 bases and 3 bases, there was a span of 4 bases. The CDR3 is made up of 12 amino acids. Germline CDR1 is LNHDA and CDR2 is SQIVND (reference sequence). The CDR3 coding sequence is TGTGCCAGTAGTAGTTACTACAATGAGCAGTTCTTC. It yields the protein CASSSYYNEQFF.

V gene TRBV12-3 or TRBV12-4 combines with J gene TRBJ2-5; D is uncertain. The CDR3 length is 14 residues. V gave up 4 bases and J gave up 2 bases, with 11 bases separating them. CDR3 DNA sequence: TGTGCCAGCAGTTCATTGGGGTCTCAAGAGACCCAGTACTTC. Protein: CASSSLGSQETQYF.

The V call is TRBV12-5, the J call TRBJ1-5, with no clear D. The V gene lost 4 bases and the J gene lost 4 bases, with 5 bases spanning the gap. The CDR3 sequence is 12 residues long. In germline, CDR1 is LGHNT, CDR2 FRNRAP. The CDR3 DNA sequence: TGTGCTAGTGGTTGGGATAATCAGCCCCAGCATTTT. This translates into CASGWDNQPQHF.

Here the CDR3 reads CASSVGGLSNQPQHF. As DNA, the CDR3 is TGTGCCAGCAGCGTAGGAGGGTTAAGCAATCAGCCCCAGCATTTT. The chain has TRBV9 and TRBJ1-5; D not certain. CDR1 is SGDLS and CDR2 is YYNGEE in the germline V gene. This CDR3 has 15 residues. V lost 0 bases and J 1 base, leaving 8 bases between the germline ends.

The CDR3 bases are TGTGCCAGCAGCCAAAAGGCAGGCACTGAAGCTTTCTTT. As protein: CASSQKAGTEAFF. The V gene is TRBV3-1, the J gene TRBJ1-1; D not resolved. Trimming stripped 2 bases from V and 4 bases from J, with 8 bases between. CDR1 and CDR2 from the germline V gene are LGHDT and YNNKEL (reference sequence). The CDR3 is 13 amino acids.

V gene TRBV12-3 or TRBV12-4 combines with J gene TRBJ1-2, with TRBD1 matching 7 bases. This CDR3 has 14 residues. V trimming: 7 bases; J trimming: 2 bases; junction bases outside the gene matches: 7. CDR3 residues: CASTLGQENYGYTF. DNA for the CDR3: TGTGCCAGCACCTTAGGACAGGAGAACTATGGCTACACCTTC.

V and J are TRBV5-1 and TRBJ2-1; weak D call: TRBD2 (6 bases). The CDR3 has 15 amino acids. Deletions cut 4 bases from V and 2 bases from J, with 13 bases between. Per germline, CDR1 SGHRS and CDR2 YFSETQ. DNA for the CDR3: TGCGCCAGCAGCCATGGTATAGCGGCCTACAATGAGCAGTTCTTC. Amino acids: CASSHGIAAYNEQFF.

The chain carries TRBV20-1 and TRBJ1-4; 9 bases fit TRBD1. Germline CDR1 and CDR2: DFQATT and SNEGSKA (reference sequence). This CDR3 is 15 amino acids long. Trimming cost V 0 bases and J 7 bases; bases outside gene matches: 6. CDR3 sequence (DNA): TGCAGTGCTAGAGACATAACAGGGGGCGGTGAAAAACTGTTTTTT. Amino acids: CSARDITGGGEKLFF.

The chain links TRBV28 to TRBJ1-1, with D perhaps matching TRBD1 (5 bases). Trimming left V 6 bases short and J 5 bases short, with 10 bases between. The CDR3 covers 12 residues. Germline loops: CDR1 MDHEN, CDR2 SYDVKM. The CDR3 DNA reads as TGTGCCAGCAGGGACGGGACTACTGAAGCTTTCTTT. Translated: CASRDGTTEAFF.

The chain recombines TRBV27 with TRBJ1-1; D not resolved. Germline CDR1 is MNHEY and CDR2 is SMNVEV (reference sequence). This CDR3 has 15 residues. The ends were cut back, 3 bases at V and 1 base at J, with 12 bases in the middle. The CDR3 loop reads CASSFRAPSNTEAFF. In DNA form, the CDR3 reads TGTGCCAGCAGTTTCCGGGCTCCATCGAACACTGAAGCTTTCTTT.

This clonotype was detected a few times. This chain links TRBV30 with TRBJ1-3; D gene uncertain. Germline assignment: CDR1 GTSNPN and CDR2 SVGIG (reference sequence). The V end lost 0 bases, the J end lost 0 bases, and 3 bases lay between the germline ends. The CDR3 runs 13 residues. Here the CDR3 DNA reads TGTGCCTGGAGTGTGAGCTCTGGAAACACCATATATTTT. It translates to CAWSVSSGNTIYF.

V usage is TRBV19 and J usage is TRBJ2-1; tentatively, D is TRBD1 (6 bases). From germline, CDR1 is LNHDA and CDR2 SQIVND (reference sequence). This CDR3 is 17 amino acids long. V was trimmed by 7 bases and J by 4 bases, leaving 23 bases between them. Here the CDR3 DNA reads TGTGCCAGTACTTCGCCACCACTGGGGGCGACATACAATGAGCAGTTCTTC. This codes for CASTSPPLGATYNEQFF.

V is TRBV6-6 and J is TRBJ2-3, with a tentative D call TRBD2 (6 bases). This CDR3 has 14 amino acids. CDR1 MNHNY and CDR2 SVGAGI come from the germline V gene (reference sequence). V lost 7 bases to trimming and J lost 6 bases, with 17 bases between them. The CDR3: CASTPGTFTDTQYF. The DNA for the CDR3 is TGTGCCAGCACTCCCGGGACTTTCACTGATACGCAGTATTTT.

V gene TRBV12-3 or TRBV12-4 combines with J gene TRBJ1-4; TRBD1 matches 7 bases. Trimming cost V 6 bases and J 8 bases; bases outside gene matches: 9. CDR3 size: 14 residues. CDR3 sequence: CASRHRGWEEKLFF. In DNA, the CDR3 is TGTGCCAGCAGGCACAGGGGTTGGGAGGAAAAACTGTTTTTT.

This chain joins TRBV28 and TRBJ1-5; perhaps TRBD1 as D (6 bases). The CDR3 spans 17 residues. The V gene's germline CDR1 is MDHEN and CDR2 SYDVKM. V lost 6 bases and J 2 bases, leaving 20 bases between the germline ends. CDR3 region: CASRLPPRGYGNQPQHF. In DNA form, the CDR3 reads TGTGCCAGCAGACTTCCCCCCAGGGGTTACGGCAATCAGCCCCAGCATTTT.

This CDR3 is CASSPPGRNPMNTGELFF. The DNA for the CDR3 is TGTGCCAGCTCACCACCGGGGAGGAATCCTATGAACACCGGGGAGCTGTTTTTT. This chain joins TRBV18 and TRBJ2-2; tentative D call: TRBD2 (6 bases). The V end lost 0 bases, the J end lost 1 base, and 15 bases lay between the germline ends. CDR3 size: 18 residues. Germline-derived CDR1 and CDR2 are KGHSH and LQKENI.

CDR3 coding DNA: TGCGCCAGCAGGCACCTAGTATCTTCCTACAATGAGCAGTTCTTC. Translating gives CASRHLVSSYNEQFF. This sequence joins TRBV4-1 and TRBJ2-1; D is undetermined. The CDR3 sequence is 15 residues long. V was clipped by 6 bases and J by 1 base, with 13 bases between them. Germline CDR1 and CDR2: MGHRA and YSYEKL.

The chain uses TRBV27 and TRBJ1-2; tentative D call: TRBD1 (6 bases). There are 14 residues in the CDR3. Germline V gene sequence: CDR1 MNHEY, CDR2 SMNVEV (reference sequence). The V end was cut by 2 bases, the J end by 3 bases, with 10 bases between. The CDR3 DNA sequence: TGTGCCAGCAGTTTACATCACAGGGACTATGGCTACACCTTC. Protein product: CASSLHHRDYGYTF.